This T cell receptor (beta chain) comes out of a study of breast tumors, draining lymph nodes, adjacent tissues. Regarding the study as a whole: Tumor repertoires ranked between lymph nodes and nontumor tissue in diversity, with V and J gene preferences.

Germline lookup yields CDR1 MNHNS and CDR2 SASEGT. The CDR3 has 15 residues. V dropped 7 bases and J dropped 1 base, with 14 bases sitting between them. Axillary draining lymph nodes of breast cancer patients supplied the node samples. In TCRdb, the multiplex PCR reads were re-called with MiXCR into one record per CDR3 protein. The table records fewer than 300,000 distinct CDR3 sequences, roughly 32% of them present only once. For this clonotype: Its antigen is not identified.

The material sequenced was axillary lymph node tissue. The origin of this receptor is a female donor with breast cancer. Some clones in this sample may be carry-over from other donors' samples. J is TRBJ1-5 and V is TRBV6-1; possibly TRBD1 for D (6 bases). Written as DNA, the CDR3 is TGTGCCAGCAAGGGAGGGGGTCTAAGCAATCAGCCCCAGCATTTT. This gives the protein CASKGGGLSNQPQHF.